These 15 T cell receptor beta chains were all obtained from the same sample, sequenced in a study of a mutant IDH1 vaccine in newly diagnosed glioma. These TCRs' antigens remain unknown. The data were produced by immunoSEQ multiplex PCR, yet TCRdb's version contains in-frame clones alone and is incomplete. Of 38,000 or so clones in the sample, approximately 89% were seen once. Specified time point: week 5, during vaccination. Vaccinated patients received 300 ug of mutant IDH1 20-mer peptide per dose, with topical imiquimod. Material: PBMCs, obtained from a glioma patient whose treatment included an IDH1 peptide vaccine. These receptors were obtained from a man over 45 with glioma.

V gene TRBV10-1 combines with J gene TRBJ1-6; 8 bases fit TRBD1. The CDR3 sequence is 13 residues long. The V gene's germline CDR1 is WNHNN and CDR2 SYGVQD (reference sequence). J gave up 7 bases and V 5 bases, and 1 base lay outside the gene matches. CDR3 sequence reads: CASSRDRNSPLHF. CDR3 coding DNA: TGCGCCAGCAGTAGGGACAGGAATTCACCCCTCCACTTT.

The V gene is TRBV27, the J gene TRBJ2-7; TRBD1 matches 12 bases. V shed 3 bases and J 6 bases; nucleotides not matched to a gene: 3. Germline CDR1 MNHEY, CDR2 SMNVEV (reference sequence). The CDR3 sequence is 14 residues long. In nucleotides, the CDR3 is TGTGCCAGCAGTTTTGGGACAGGGGGCTCCGAGCAGTACTTC. It is translated as CASSFGTGGSEQYF.

The chain is built from TRBV7-9 and TRBJ2-1; 8 nucleotides align to TRBD2. Trimming at V came to 7 bases and at J to 5 bases, leaving 13 bases not matched to a gene. There are 16 residues in the CDR3. Germline values: CDR1 SEHNR, CDR2 FQNEAQ (reference sequence). In DNA form, the CDR3 reads TGTGCCAGCAACAAAAGGGCCGGGACTAGACACAATGAGCAGTTCTTC. Encoded protein: CASNKRAGTRHNEQFF.

The genes are TRBV29-1 and TRBJ1-1, with D unclear. V dropped 5 bases and J dropped 0 bases, with 10 bases sitting between them. From germline, CDR1 is SQVTM and CDR2 ANQGSEA. The CDR3 loop spans 13 amino acids. CDR3 DNA: TGCAGCGTTACCGACACCATGAACACTGAAGCTTTCTTT. Its protein is CSVTDTMNTEAFF.

V usage is TRBV10-3 and J usage is TRBJ2-1; D remains unclear. Trimming stripped 6 bases from V and 5 bases from J, with 8 bases between. Germline-derived CDR1 and CDR2 are ENHRY and SYGVKD. The length of the CDR3 is 12 residues. CDR3 bases: TGTGCCATCAGCGACAAGAACAATGAGCAGTTCTTC. Protein sequence: CAISDKNNEQFF.

The rearrangement links TRBV5-1 to TRBJ2-2; 7 bases map to TRBD1. The CDR3 totals 16 residues. The J segment lost 7 bases and the V segment lost 0 bases, leaving 9 bases of the junction unmatched. The germline V gene has CDR1 SGHRS and CDR2 YFSETQ. The CDR3 DNA reads TGCGCCAGCAGCTTGGACACAGGGGTGGTTGGCGGGGAGCTGTTTTTT. Translated: CASSLDTGVVGGELFF.

The chain combines TRBV2 with TRBJ1-4; D perhaps matches TRBD1 (5 bases). This CDR3 has 17 amino acids. V lost 6 bases to trimming and J lost 0 bases, with 17 bases between them. Per the germline V gene, CDR1 is SNHLY and CDR2 is FYNNEI. This CDR3 is CASRGRLGFSTNEKLFF. CDR3 bases: TGTGCCAGCAGGGGGCGATTGGGATTCTCAACTAATGAAAAACTGTTTTTT.

The chain carries TRBV11-3 and TRBJ2-5; D unclear. Trimming pared 0 bases from V and 5 bases from J, leaving 10 bases between. Germline values: CDR1 SGHNT, CDR2 YENEEA. CDR3 size: 14 residues. The CDR3 sequence is CASSLDRSKETQYF. The DNA for the CDR3 is TGTGCCAGCAGCTTAGATCGAAGTAAGGAGACCCAGTACTTC.

The chain couples TRBV5-4 to TRBJ2-3; D is uncertain. Germline CDR1 and CDR2: SGHNT and YYREEE (reference sequence). The CDR3 extends over 15 amino acids. The germline V and J ends were trimmed by 0 bases and 6 bases, with 14 bases remaining between them. The CDR3 is CASSLALATVDTQYF. The CDR3 nucleotides are TGTGCCAGCAGCTTGGCTCTCGCTACGGTCGATACGCAGTATTTT.

This chain joins TRBV20-1 and TRBJ2-1; the D is unclear. V was pared by 6 bases and J by 7 bases, with 10 bases between. Germline-derived CDR1 and CDR2 are DFQATT and SNEGSKA (reference sequence). This CDR3 comprises 11 residues. CDR3 bases: TGCAGTGCCAGACTCGGGAATGAGCAGTTCTTC. Its protein product is CSARLGNEQFF.

The J gene is TRBJ2-3, the V gene TRBV5-1, with TRBD1 as a possible D gene (6 bases). This CDR3 spans 15 amino acids. CDR1 and CDR2 from the germline V gene are SGHRS and YFSETQ. The V gene lost 4 bases and the J gene lost 0 bases, with 12 bases spanning the gap. The CDR3 sequence is CASSIDRTSTDTQYF. CDR3 bases: TGCGCCAGCAGCATTGACAGGACTAGCACAGATACGCAGTATTTT.

The rearrangement joins TRBV28 to TRBJ1-1, with D uncertain. Germline V CDR1 and CDR2: MDHEN, SYDVKM. V was trimmed by 3 bases and J by 2 bases, leaving 16 bases between them. This CDR3 is 16 amino acids long. In nucleotides, the CDR3 is TGTGCCAGCAGTTTGAGTGCGTCTAGGAGTAACACTGAAGCTTTCTTT. Protein sequence: CASSLSASRSNTEAFF.

The rearrangement links TRBV6-4 to TRBJ2-2, with D possibly being TRBD2 (5 bases). The germline V gene has CDR1 MRHNA and CDR2 SNTAGT. The V and J ends lost 0 bases and 6 bases respectively, with 8 bases between them. The CDR3 runs 14 residues. CDR3 sequence reads: CASSDSVGAGELFF. In DNA, the CDR3 is TGTGCCAGCAGTGACTCAGTGGGAGCCGGGGAGCTGTTTTTT.

Here the CDR3 DNA reads TGTGCCAGCAGCGTAGCCGGGAACTCAGGGGAGCAGTACTTC. Its protein is CASSVAGNSGEQYF. V gene TRBV9 combines with J gene TRBJ2-7, with D perhaps assigned TRBD1 or TRBD2 (5 bases each). V lost 0 bases and J 7 bases, leaving 14 bases between the germline ends. The CDR3 extends over 14 amino acids. Looked up from germline, CDR1 is SGDLS and CDR2 is YYNGEE.

The CDR3 here is CASSVGLAVTDTQYF. The CDR3 coding sequence is TGTGCCAGCAGCGTGGGTCTAGCGGTAACAGATACGCAGTATTTT. The chain is built from TRBV9 and TRBJ2-3; 7 nucleotides line up with TRBD2. Per the germline V gene, CDR1 is SGDLS and CDR2 is YYNGEE. The CDR3 extends over 15 amino acids. V was clipped by 2 bases and J by 3 bases; unmatched bases: 6.